This record covers a single T cell receptor beta chain. These data originate in a study of blood T cell repertoires in COVID-19. CDR1 is SGHTA and CDR2 is FQGNSA in the germline V gene. The V end was cut by 2 bases, the J end by 7 bases, with 9 bases between. This CDR3 has 13 amino acids. Generated by immunoSEQ multiplex PCR, the TCRdb table keeps only in-frame clones and is missing some. The sample shows tens of thousands of clones, 88% of them seen only once. The material sequenced was peripheral blood. This sequence was found in a human donor in a cohort sampled during active COVID-19. The chain employs TRBV7-2 and TRBJ1-5, with D hard to call. The CDR3 sequence: CASSLMQKQPQHF. In DNA, the CDR3 is TGTGCCAGCAGCTTAATGCAGAAGCAGCCCCAGCATTTT.